The 10 T cell receptor beta chains in this list originate from one sample, sequenced in a study of Ad26.COV2.S vaccination and SARS-CoV-2 variants. Sequencing was performed with immunoSEQ multiplex PCR; in TCRdb, only in-frame clones are kept and a portion is missing. The sample includes approximately 410,000 clones, roughly 88% of them seen just once. Treatment: around 19 received Ad26.COV2.S at low or high dose, single or two shots; several received placebo; per-sample allocation not given. The study sampled participants on day 63 after the first vaccine or placebo injection. The starting material was peripheral blood, obtained in a trial of Ad26.COV2.S vaccine versus placebo. These receptor sequences come from a person between 18 and 65 years old who received the Ad26.COV2.S COVID-19 vaccine or a placebo.

Only a few counts were recorded for this clone. The CDR3 DNA follows: TGTGCCAGCAGCGTCCTCGGGATTCTTAACACAGATACGCAGTATTTT. The encoded protein is CASSVLGILNTDTQYF. The chain recombines TRBV9 with TRBJ2-3, with a tentative D call TRBD2 (5 bases). V was pared by 2 bases and J by 2 bases, with 15 bases between. The CDR3 has 16 amino acids. Germline lookup yields CDR1 SGDLS and CDR2 YYNGEE.

V and J are TRBV27 and TRBJ2-5; D is perhaps TRBD1 or TRBD2 (6 bases each). The CDR3 is 13 residues long. Deletions cut 6 bases from V and 8 bases from J, with 16 bases between. The germline CDR1 and CDR2 sequences are MNHEY and SMNVEV (reference sequence). This CDR3 reads CASSAWGAETQYF. The DNA for the CDR3 is TGTGCCAGCAGCGCCTGGGGGGCTGAAACCCAGTACTTC.

The rearrangement joins TRBV30 to TRBJ2-7; D unresolved. Germline values: CDR1 GTSNPN, CDR2 SVGIG (reference sequence). Trimming cost V 3 bases and J 3 bases, with 9 bases left between them. The CDR3 has 12 residues. CDR3 sequence (DNA): TGTGCCTGGAGCCCACGTTTCTACGAGCAGTACTTC. Encoded protein: CAWSPRFYEQYF.

The V and J genes are TRBV7-8 and TRBJ2-3, with TRBD2 as a possible D gene (6 bases). The germline V gene encodes CDR1 SGHVS and CDR2 FQNEAQ. Trimming stripped 5 bases from V and 1 base from J, with 16 bases between. The length of the CDR3 is 16 residues. This chain's CDR3 is CASSRSWASGTDTQYF. Here the CDR3 DNA reads TGTGCCAGCAGCCGGAGTTGGGCTAGCGGCACAGATACGCAGTATTTT.

This clone was observed a single time. The rearrangement uses TRBV4-3 and TRBJ2-1, with D possibly being TRBD1 (6 bases). V was shortened by 1 base and J by 5 bases, with 6 bases between the two germline ends. There are 13 residues in the CDR3. The germline V gene has CDR1 LGHNA and CDR2 YSLEER. DNA of the CDR3: TGCGCCAGCAGCCAAGGGACAGACAATGAGCAGTTCTTC. Amino acids: CASSQGTDNEQFF.

The CDR3 region is CASSIPDGAGYTF. The CDR3 DNA is TGTGCCAGTAGTATTCCGGACGGGGCCGGCTACACCTTC. V usage is TRBV19 and J usage is TRBJ1-2; perhaps TRBD1 as D (5 bases). The V gene lost 3 bases and the J gene lost 8 bases, with 13 bases spanning the gap. The V gene's germline CDR1 is LNHDA and CDR2 SQIVND (reference sequence). This CDR3 is built from 13 residues.

The V and J genes are TRBV7-2 and TRBJ2-7, with no clear D. Between the trimmed V and J ends, which lost 2 bases and 0 bases, there was a span of 11 bases. This CDR3 spans 15 amino acids. CDR1 is SGHTA, CDR2 FQGNSA, per germline. The CDR3 protein is CASSLLALSSYEQYF. Written as DNA, the CDR3 is TGTGCCAGCAGCTTACTGGCGCTTAGCTCCTACGAGCAGTACTTC.

The V gene is TRBV28, the J gene TRBJ1-1, with unresolved D. The CDR3 extends over 18 amino acids. Trimming removed 3 bases from V and 0 bases from J, with 20 bases in between. Germline-derived CDR1 and CDR2 are MDHEN and SYDVKM. This CDR3 is CASSFELFHMGVNTEAFF. The CDR3, as DNA: TGTGCCAGCAGTTTCGAATTGTTTCATATGGGTGTGAACACTGAAGCTTTCTTT.

In this sample, this clone turned up once. The chain uses TRBV5-4 and TRBJ1-5; D gene ambiguous. CDR1 is SGHNT and CDR2 is YYREEE in the germline V gene (reference sequence). The CDR3 spans 14 residues. V shed 1 base and J shed 0 bases, with 5 bases lying between them. The CDR3 bases are TGTGCCAGCAGCTTGTACGGTAGCAATCAGCCCCAGCATTTT. It specifies CASSLYGSNQPQHF.

The genes are TRBV19 and TRBJ1-1, with D possibly TRBD1 on 5 matching bases. This CDR3 region has 16 residues. Germline V gene sequence: CDR1 LNHDA, CDR2 SQIVND (reference sequence). Deletions cut 1 base from V and 0 bases from J, with 12 bases between. CDR3 DNA: TGTGCCAGTAGTATAGCGCCGGGGCTAATGAACACTGAAGCTTTCTTT. Translation gives CASSIAPGLMNTEAFF.